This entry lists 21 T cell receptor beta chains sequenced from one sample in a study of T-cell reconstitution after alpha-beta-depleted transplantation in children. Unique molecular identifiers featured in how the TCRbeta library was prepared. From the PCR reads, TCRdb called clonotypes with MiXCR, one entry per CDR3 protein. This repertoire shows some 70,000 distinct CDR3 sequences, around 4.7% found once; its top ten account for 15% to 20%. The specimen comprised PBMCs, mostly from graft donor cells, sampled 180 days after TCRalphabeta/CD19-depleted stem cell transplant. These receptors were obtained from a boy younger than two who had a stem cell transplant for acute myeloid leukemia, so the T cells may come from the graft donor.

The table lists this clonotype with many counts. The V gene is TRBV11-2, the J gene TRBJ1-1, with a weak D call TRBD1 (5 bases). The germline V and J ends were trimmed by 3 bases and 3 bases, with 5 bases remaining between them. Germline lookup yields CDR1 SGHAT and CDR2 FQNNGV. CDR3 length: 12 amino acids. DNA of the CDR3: TGTGCCAGCAGCTTCAGGGACACTGAAGCTTTCTTT. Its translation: CASSFRDTEAFF.

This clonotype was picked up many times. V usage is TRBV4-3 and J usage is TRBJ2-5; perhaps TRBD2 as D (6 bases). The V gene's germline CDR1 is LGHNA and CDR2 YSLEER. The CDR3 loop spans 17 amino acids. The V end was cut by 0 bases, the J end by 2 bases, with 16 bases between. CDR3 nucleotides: TGCGCCAGCAGCCAAGATAGGGCCGGGACTGCACAAGAGACCCAGTACTTC. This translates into CASSQDRAGTAQETQYF.

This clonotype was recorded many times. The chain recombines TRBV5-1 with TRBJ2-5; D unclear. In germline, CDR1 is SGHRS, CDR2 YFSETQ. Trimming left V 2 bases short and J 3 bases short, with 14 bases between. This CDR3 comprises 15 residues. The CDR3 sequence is CASSLTELRKETQYF. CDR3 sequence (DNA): TGCGCCAGCAGCTTAACAGAGCTAAGGAAAGAGACCCAGTACTTC.

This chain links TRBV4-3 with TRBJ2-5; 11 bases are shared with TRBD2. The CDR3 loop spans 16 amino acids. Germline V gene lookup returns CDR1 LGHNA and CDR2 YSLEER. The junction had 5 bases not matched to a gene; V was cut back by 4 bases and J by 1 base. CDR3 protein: CASSLTSGRPQETQYF. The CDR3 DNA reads TGCGCCAGCAGCCTTACTAGCGGGAGACCCCAAGAGACCCAGTACTTC.

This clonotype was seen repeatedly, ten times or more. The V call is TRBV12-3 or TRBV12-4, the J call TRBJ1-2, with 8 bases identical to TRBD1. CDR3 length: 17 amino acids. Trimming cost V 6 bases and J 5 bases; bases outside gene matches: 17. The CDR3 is CASSRVPTGGISYGYTF. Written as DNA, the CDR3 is TGTGCCAGCAGCCGGGTCCCCACAGGGGGAATATCGTATGGCTACACCTTC.

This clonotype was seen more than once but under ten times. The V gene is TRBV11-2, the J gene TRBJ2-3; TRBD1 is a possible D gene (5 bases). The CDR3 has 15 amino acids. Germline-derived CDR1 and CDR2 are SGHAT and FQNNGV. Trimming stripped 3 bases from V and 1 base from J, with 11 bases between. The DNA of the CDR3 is TGTGCCAGCAGCTTTGTATCCAGGGGCACAGATACGCAGTATTTT. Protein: CASSFVSRGTDTQYF.

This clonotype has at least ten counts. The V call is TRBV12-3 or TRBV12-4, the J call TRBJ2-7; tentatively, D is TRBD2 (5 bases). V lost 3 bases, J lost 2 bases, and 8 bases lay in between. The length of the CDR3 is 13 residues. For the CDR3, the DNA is TGTGCCAGCAGTTTCCGGGGTACCTACGAGCAGTACTTC. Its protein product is CASSFRGTYEQYF.

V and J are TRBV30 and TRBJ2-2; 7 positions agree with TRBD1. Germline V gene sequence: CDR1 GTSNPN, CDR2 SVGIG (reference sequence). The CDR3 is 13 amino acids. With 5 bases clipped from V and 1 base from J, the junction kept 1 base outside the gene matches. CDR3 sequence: CAWDRVNTGELFF. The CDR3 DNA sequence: TGTGCCTGGGACAGGGTGAACACCGGGGAGCTGTTTTTT.

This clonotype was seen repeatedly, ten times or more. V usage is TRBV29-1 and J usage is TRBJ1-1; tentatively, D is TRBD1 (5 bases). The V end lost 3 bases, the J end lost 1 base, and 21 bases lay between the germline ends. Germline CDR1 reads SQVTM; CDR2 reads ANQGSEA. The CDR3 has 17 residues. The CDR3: CSVDLDVWGTSNTEAFF. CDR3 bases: TGCAGCGTTGATCTCGACGTTTGGGGGACCTCGAACACTGAAGCTTTCTTT.

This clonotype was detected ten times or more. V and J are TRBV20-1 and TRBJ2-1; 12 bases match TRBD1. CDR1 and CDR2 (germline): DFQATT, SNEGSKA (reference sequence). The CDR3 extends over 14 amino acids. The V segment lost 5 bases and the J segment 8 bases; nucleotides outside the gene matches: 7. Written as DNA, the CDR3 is TGCAGTGCTGGGACAGGGGGCTATAGGGATGAGCAGTTCTTC. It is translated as CSAGTGGYRDEQFF.

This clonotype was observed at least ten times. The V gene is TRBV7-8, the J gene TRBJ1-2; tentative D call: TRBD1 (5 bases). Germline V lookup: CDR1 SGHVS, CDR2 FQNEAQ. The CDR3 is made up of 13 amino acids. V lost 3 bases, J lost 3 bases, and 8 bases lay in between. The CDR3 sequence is CASSFAGYYGYTF. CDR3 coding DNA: TGTGCCAGCAGCTTTGCAGGGTACTATGGCTACACCTTC.

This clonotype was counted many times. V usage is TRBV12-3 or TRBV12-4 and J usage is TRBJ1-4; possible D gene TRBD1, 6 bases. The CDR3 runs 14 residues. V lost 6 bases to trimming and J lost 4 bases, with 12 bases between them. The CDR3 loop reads CASSPGALNEKLFF. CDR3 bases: TGTGCCAGCAGCCCAGGGGCCCTTAATGAAAAACTGTTTTTT.

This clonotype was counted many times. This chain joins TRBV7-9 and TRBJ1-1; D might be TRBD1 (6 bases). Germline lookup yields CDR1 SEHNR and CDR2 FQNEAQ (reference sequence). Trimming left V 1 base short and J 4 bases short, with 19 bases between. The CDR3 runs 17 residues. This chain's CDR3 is CASSLVRAQGLGTEAFF. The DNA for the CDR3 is TGTGCCAGCAGCTTAGTAAGGGCACAGGGTTTAGGCACTGAAGCTTTCTTT.

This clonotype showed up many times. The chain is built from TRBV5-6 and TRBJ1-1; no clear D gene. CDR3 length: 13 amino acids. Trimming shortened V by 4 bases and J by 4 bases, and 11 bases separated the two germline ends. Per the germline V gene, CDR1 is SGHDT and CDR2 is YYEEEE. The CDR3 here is CASSLQYSTEAFF. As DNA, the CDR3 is TGTGCCAGCAGCCTACAGTATTCCACTGAAGCTTTCTTT.

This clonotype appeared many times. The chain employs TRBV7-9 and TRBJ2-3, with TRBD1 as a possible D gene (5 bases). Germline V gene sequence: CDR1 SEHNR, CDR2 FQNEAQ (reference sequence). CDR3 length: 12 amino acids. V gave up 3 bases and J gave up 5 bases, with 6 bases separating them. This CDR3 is CASSFREDTQYF. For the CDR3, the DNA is TGTGCCAGCAGCTTCAGGGAAGATACGCAGTATTTT.

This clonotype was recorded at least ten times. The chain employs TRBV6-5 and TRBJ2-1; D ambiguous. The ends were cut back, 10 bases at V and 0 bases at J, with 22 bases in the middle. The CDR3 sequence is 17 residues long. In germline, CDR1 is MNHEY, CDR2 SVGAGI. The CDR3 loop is CATKAGSLFSSYNEQFF. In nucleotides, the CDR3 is TGTGCCACCAAGGCAGGTTCCCTTTTCAGCTCCTACAATGAGCAGTTCTTC.

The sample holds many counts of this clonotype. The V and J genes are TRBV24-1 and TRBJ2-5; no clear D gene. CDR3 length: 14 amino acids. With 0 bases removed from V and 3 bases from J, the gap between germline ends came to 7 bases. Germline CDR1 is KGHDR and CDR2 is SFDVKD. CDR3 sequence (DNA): TGTGCCACCAGTGATTTGCGGAGCAAAGAGACCCAGTACTTC. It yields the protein CATSDLRSKETQYF.

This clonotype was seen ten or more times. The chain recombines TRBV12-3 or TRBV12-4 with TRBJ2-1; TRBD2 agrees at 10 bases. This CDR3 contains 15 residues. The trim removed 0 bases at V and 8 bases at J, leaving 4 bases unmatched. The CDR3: CASSLAAGGKDEQFF. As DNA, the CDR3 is TGTGCCAGCAGTTTAGCAGCGGGGGGGAAGGATGAGCAGTTCTTC.

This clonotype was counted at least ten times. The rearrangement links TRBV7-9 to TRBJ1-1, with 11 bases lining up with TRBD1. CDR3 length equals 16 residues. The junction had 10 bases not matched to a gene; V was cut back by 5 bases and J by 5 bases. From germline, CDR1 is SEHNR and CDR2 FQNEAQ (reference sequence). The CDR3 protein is CASSRRTGGDLTEAFF. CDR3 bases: TGTGCCAGCAGCCGACGGACAGGGGGCGATTTAACTGAAGCTTTCTTT.

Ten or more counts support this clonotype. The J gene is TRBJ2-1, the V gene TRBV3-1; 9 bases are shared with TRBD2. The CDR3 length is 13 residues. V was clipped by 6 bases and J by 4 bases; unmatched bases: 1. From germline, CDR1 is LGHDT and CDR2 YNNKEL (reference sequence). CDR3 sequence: CASRGLAYNEQFF. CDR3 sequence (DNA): TGTGCCAGCAGGGGACTAGCTTACAATGAGCAGTTCTTC.

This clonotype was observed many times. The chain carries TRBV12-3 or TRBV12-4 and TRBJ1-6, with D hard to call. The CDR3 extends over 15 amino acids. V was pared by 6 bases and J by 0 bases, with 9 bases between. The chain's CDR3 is CASRYQSSYNSPLHF. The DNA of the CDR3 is TGTGCCAGCAGGTACCAGAGCTCCTATAATTCACCCCTCCACTTT.